Below, 2 T cell receptor beta chains from the same sample are listed, as sequenced in a study of OX40 agonist ivuxolimab in advanced cancers. The method was immunoSEQ multiplex PCR; TCRdb's version includes in-frame clones alone and lacks a portion of them. The data contain about 98,000 clones, 93% of them singletons. The specimen comprised CD4+ or CD8+ T cells sorted from blood, sampled in a trial of the OX40 agonist ivuxolimab. These TCRs come from an adult with an advanced solid tumor such as melanoma, head and neck, liver or kidney cancer.

This clone showed up just once. The chain is built from TRBV27 and TRBJ2-3; D is perhaps TRBD1 (5 bases). V was trimmed by 7 bases and J by 0 bases, leaving 11 bases between them. CDR1 MNHEY and CDR2 SMNVEV come from the germline V gene (reference sequence). This CDR3 contains 14 residues. The CDR3 protein is CASTTGQSTDTQYF. As DNA, the CDR3 is TGTGCCAGCACCACCGGACAAAGCACAGATACGCAGTATTTT.

The chain recombines TRBV5-1 with TRBJ2-1, with no clear D. The V end was cut by 0 bases, the J end by 5 bases, with 9 bases between. The CDR3 is 14 residues long. CDR1 SGHRS and CDR2 YFSETQ come from the germline V gene. The CDR3 loop reads CASSLAGPNNEQFF. The CDR3 nucleotides read TGCGCCAGCAGCTTGGCCGGACCAAACAATGAGCAGTTCTTC.